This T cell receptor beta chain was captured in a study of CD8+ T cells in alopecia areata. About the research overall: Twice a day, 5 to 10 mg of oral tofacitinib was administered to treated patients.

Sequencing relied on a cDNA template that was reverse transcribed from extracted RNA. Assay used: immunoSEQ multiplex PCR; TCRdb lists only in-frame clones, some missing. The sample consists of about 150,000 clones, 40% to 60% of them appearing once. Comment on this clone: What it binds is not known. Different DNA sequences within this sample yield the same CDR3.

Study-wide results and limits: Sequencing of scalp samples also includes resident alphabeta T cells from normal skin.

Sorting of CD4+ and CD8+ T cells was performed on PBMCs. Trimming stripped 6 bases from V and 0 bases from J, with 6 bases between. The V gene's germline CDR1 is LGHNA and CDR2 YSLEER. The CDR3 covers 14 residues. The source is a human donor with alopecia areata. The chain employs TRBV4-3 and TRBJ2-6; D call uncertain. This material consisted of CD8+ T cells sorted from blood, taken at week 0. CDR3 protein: CASSQSSGANVLTF. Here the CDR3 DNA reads TGCGCCAGCAGTCAGAGCTCTGGGGCCAACGTCCTGACTTTC.